The 20 T cell receptor beta chains presented below share a single source sample, sequenced in a study of T-cell memory formation after mild COVID-19. TCRdb analysed the 5' RACE reads with MiXCR anew, one entry per CDR3 protein. The sample shows 110,000 or so distinct CDR3 sequences, 20% to 25% of them seen only once. The sample consisted of PBMCs or a T cell subset sorted from them (not recorded which). The receptors shown here come from a man younger than 35 who had mild COVID-19 (a few samples of this study predate the infection). Cell type and time point are not known.

The chain links TRBV4-1 to TRBJ1-4, with D maybe TRBD1 (5 bases). This CDR3 region has 14 residues. V was trimmed by 2 bases and J by 4 bases, leaving 8 bases between them. CDR1 and CDR2 from the germline V gene are MGHRA and YSYEKL. The CDR3 DNA sequence: TGCGCCAGCAGCCAACCCGACAGTAATGAAAAACTGTTTTTT. Its protein product is CASSQPDSNEKLFF.

V usage is TRBV4-3 and J usage is TRBJ2-7; 11 nucleotides line up with TRBD1. Germline V gene sequence: CDR1 LGHNA, CDR2 YSLEER. CDR3 length: 15 amino acids. Trimming cost V 4 bases and J 4 bases; bases outside gene matches: 6. CDR3 residues: CASSPGTGGTYEQYF. CDR3 coding DNA: TGCGCCAGCAGCCCCGGGACAGGGGGGACGTACGAGCAGTACTTC.

The J gene is TRBJ1-5, the V gene TRBV6-6; D perhaps matches TRBD1 (5 bases). Germline lookup yields CDR1 MNHNY and CDR2 SVGAGI (reference sequence). The V end lost 6 bases, the J end lost 7 bases, and 13 bases lay between the germline ends. This CDR3 spans 13 amino acids. CDR3 region: CASSHLWGQPQHF. CDR3 DNA: TGTGCCAGCAGCCACCTTTGGGGGCAGCCCCAGCATTTT.

This clonotype came up a few times. CDR3 nucleotide sequence: TGTGCCAGCTCACCCGGACAGGGCCTGCATGCCTACAATGAGCAGTTCTTC. This sequence encodes CASSPGQGLHAYNEQFF. The chain links TRBV18 to TRBJ2-1; 8 bases are shared with TRBD1. The CDR3 spans 17 residues. Unmatched junction bases numbered 9, after V lost 3 bases and J lost 2 bases. CDR1 KGHSH and CDR2 LQKENI come from the germline V gene.

The chain couples TRBV20-1 to TRBJ2-1, with TRBD2 identical over 12 bases. J lost 10 bases, V lost 5 bases, and 12 bases had no gene match. This CDR3 spans 15 amino acids. Germline lookup yields CDR1 DFQATT and CDR2 SNEGSKA (reference sequence). This chain's CDR3 is CSAGGPSGGAQEQFF. The CDR3 nucleotides read TGCAGTGCTGGGGGACCTAGCGGGGGGGCCCAGGAGCAGTTCTTC.

This clonotype has just a few counts. The V gene is TRBV12-3 or TRBV12-4, the J gene TRBJ2-3; possibly TRBD1 for D (6 bases). The length of the CDR3 is 17 residues. V was clipped by 6 bases and J by 0 bases, with 19 bases between them. CDR3 in DNA: TGTGCCAGCAGGGAGGATTGGGACACCTCTAGCACAGATACGCAGTATTTT. Amino acids: CASREDWDTSSTDTQYF.

The rearrangement uses TRBV7-2 and TRBJ1-1, with D perhaps TRBD1 (6 bases). V lost 6 bases to trimming and J lost 4 bases, with 15 bases between them. This CDR3 comprises 14 residues. Germline V gene data show CDR1 as SGHTA and CDR2 as FQGNSA. The CDR3 region has the DNA TGTGCCAGCAGGGAGGGGGGGCTGGTCACTGAAGCTTTCTTT. As protein: CASREGGLVTEAFF.

A single count supports this clonotype. The chain recombines TRBV20-1 with TRBJ2-7; the D gene is possibly TRBD1 (7 bases). Germline V lookup: CDR1 DFQATT, CDR2 SNEGSKA (reference sequence). CDR3 size: 15 residues. Between the trimmed V and J ends, which lost 1 base and 0 bases, there was a span of 13 bases. As DNA, the CDR3 is TGCAGTGCTAGAGGACCGGGGGACAGCTCCTACGAGCAGTACGTC. This encodes CSARGPGDSSYEQYV.

The rearrangement uses TRBV9 and TRBJ1-4; possibly TRBD1 for D (6 bases). The CDR3 sequence is 15 residues long. Trimming removed 0 bases at V and 6 bases at J, with 12 bases between. The V gene's germline CDR1 is SGDLS and CDR2 YYNGEE. The CDR3 loop is CASSVATGADEKLFF. The CDR3 DNA is TGTGCCAGCAGCGTAGCTACGGGGGCGGATGAAAAACTGTTTTTT.

The chain uses TRBV10-3 and TRBJ1-1; 10 bases agree with TRBD1. Trimming removed 9 bases from V and 5 bases from J; junction bases left unmatched: 6. Germline assignment: CDR1 ENHRY and CDR2 SYGVKD. The CDR3 runs to 13 residues. The CDR3 nucleotides are TGTGCCATGGGACAGGGGAGTCGTACTGAAGCTTTCTTT. Protein product: CAMGQGSRTEAFF.

V is TRBV20-1 and J is TRBJ2-3, with D perhaps matching TRBD1 (5 bases). Germline lookup yields CDR1 DFQATT and CDR2 SNEGSKA (reference sequence). V was pared by 7 bases and J by 9 bases, with 11 bases between. This CDR3 region has 10 residues. The CDR3 region is CSVPRETQYF. For the CDR3, the DNA is TGCAGTGTCCCCAGGGAAACGCAGTATTTT.

The V gene is TRBV5-1, the J gene TRBJ1-1; D remains ambiguous. The V and J ends lost 2 bases and 8 bases respectively, with 13 bases between them. Looked up from germline, CDR1 is SGHRS and CDR2 is YFSETQ. The CDR3 sequence is 13 residues long. CDR3 loop: CASSFGGNQEAFF. The CDR3 DNA reads as TGCGCCAGCAGCTTCGGTGGGAACCAAGAAGCTTTCTTT.

This clonotype showed up many times. This sequence joins TRBV5-1 and TRBJ2-4; D unclear. Germline loops: CDR1 SGHRS, CDR2 YFSETQ. Between the trimmed V and J ends, which lost 7 bases and 9 bases, there was a span of 14 bases. The CDR3 spans 12 residues. This CDR3 reads CASSNPLGIQYF. The CDR3 coding sequence is TGCGCCAGCTCCAATCCCCTGGGCATTCAGTACTTC.

The gene calls are TRBV5-6 and TRBJ2-7, with D hard to call. Trimming shortened V by 0 bases and J by 1 base, and 8 bases separated the two germline ends. Germline loops: CDR1 SGHDT, CDR2 YYEEEE. This CDR3 region has 14 residues. The CDR3, as DNA: TGTGCCAGCAGCTTGGCCTCGCCTTCCTACGAGCAGTACTTC. This gives the protein CASSLASPSYEQYF. The full variable domain, in which reference TRBV5-6 and TRBJ2-7 provide the parts outside the CDR3, is DAGVTQSPTHLIKTRGQQVTLRCSPKSGHDTVSWYQQALGQGPQFIFQYYEEEERQRGNFPDRFSGHQFPNYSSELNVNALLLGDSALYLCASSLASPSYEQYFGPGTRLTVT.

The chain combines TRBV7-9 with TRBJ2-6; D uncertain. Deletions cut 4 bases from V and 19 bases from J, with 17 bases between. CDR1 SEHNR and CDR2 FQNEAQ come from the germline V gene (reference sequence). The length of the CDR3 is 12 residues. The CDR3 bases are TGTGCCAGCAGCTCACGAGTTCTGGCAGGAACTTTC. Translation: CASSSRVLAGTF.

The rearrangement links TRBV20-1 to TRBJ2-7; 8 nucleotides line up with TRBD1. The CDR3 is 14 amino acids. V lost 0 bases to trimming and J lost 5 bases; unmatched junction nucleotides: 6. Germline assignment: CDR1 DFQATT and CDR2 SNEGSKA (reference sequence). In DNA, the CDR3 is TGCAGTGCTAGAGATATGAGACAGGGGAACGAGCAGTACGTC. Its protein is CSARDMRQGNEQYV.

This clonotype was observed a few times. The chain employs TRBV20-1 and TRBJ2-7; D is possibly TRBD2 (6 bases). The CDR3 is 13 amino acids. The germline CDR1 and CDR2 sequences are DFQATT and SNEGSKA (reference sequence). The V end lost 2 bases, the J end lost 9 bases, and 17 bases lay between the germline ends. The CDR3 is CSARPAGTFRQYV. The CDR3 region has the DNA TGCAGTGCTAGACCGGCGGGGACCTTTAGGCAGTACGTC.

The chain uses TRBV6-4 and TRBJ2-3, with D possibly matching TRBD1 (6 bases). Germline V gives CDR1 MRHNA, CDR2 SNTAGT. This CDR3 has 15 residues. Trimming stripped 3 bases from V and 4 bases from J, with 14 bases between. The CDR3 reads CASSDGQGGADTQYF. The CDR3 DNA is TGTGCCAGCAGTGATGGCCAAGGGGGAGCAGATACGCAGTATTTT.

V gene TRBV29-1 combines with J gene TRBJ1-1; D remains unclear. Trimming left V 5 bases short and J 1 base short, with 8 bases between. The V gene's germline CDR1 is SQVTM and CDR2 ANQGSEA. This CDR3 has 12 amino acids. The CDR3 spells CSVPDPNTEAFF. The CDR3 bases are TGCAGCGTTCCTGACCCGAACACTGAAGCTTTCTTT.

The rearrangement joins TRBV23-1 to TRBJ1-5; D remains unclear. TRBV23-1 is recorded as an ORF, its role being uncertain. The CDR3 spans 15 residues. The ends were cut back, 2 bases at V and 0 bases at J, with 8 bases in the middle. The CDR3 here is CASSQRAYSNQPQHF. The CDR3 nucleotides read TGCGCCAGCAGTCAACGGGCCTATAGCAATCAGCCCCAGCATTTT.